The present T cell receptor beta chain was sequenced within a study of T cell changes during pregnancy in multiple sclerosis. The CDR3 has 15 residues. CDR1 and CDR2 (germline): MNHEY, SMNVEV (reference sequence). Trimming took off 10 bases at V and 4 bases at J, with 20 bases between the two ends. Some clones are missing from TCRdb's copy, which holds only in-frame ones; the method was immunoSEQ multiplex PCR. The table lists 95,000 to 100,000 clones, 75% to 95% of them singletons. This sample comprised peripheral blood, obtained in the second trimester of pregnancy. The sequence came from a female donor with multiple sclerosis, enrolled in a pregnancy study. The chain uses TRBV27 and TRBJ2-1, with D tentatively TRBD2 (6 bases). The CDR3: CATSPRYREYNEQFF. As DNA, the CDR3 is TGTGCCACCAGCCCCCGCTACCGGGAGTACAATGAGCAGTTCTTC.